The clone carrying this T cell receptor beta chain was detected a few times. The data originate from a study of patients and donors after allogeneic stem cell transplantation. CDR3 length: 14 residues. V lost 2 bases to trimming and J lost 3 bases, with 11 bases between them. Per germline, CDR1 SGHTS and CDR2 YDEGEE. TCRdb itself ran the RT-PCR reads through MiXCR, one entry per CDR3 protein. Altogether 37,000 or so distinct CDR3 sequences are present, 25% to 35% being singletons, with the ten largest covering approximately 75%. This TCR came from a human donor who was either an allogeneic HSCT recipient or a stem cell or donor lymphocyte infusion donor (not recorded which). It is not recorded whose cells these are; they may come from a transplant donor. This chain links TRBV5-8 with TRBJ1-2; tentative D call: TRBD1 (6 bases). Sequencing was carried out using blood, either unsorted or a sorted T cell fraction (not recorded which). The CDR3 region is CASSLNRVHYGYTF. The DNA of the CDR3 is TGTGCCAGCAGCTTAAACAGGGTTCACTATGGCTACACCTTC.